Listed here is a single T cell receptor beta chain. What it binds is not known. Assay: immunoSEQ multiplex PCR; the TCRdb copy retains only in-frame clones and omits some. The table includes roughly 60,000 clones, around 90% detected once. This entry belongs to a study of graft-versus-host responses after intestinal transplantation. Broader study findings: There were GvH clones found in recipient marrow, and some of them appeared first in ileum or blood.

Trimming stripped 3 bases from V and 5 bases from J, with 17 bases between. The germline V gene has CDR1 SGHAT and CDR2 FQNNGV. This CDR3 has 15 amino acids. The sample here was PBMCs, taken 26 days after transplant. This sequence joins TRBV11-2 and TRBJ2-7, with D unclear. The TCR was taken from a human patient who received an intestinal transplant, so some T cells may come from the graft donor. CDR3 protein: CASSFSMWARNEQYF. CDR3 bases: TGTGCCAGCAGCTTTTCAATGTGGGCACGCAACGAGCAGTACTTC. Combining the CDR3 with reference TRBV11-2 and TRBJ2-7 gives the whole variable domain EAGVAQSPRYKIIEKRQSVAFWCNPISGHATLYWYQQILGQGPKLLIQFQNNGVVDDSQLPKDRFSAERLKGVDSTLKIQPAKLEDSAVYLCASSFSMWARNEQYFGPGTRLTVT.